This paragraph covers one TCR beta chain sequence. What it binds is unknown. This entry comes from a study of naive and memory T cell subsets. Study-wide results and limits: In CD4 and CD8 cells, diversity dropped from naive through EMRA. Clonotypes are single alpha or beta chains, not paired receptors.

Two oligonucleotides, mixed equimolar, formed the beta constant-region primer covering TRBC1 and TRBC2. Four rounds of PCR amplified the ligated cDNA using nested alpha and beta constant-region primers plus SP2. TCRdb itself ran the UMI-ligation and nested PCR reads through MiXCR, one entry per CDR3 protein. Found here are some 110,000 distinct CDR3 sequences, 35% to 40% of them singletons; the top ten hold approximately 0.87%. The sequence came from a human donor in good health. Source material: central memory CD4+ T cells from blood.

CDR3 bases: TGCGCCAGCAGCCAAGATTCAGCGGGAAGGGCCAAAAACATTCAGTACTTC. Its translation is CASSQDSAGRAKNIQYF. This chain uses TRBV4-3 with TRBJ2-4; 7 bases line up with TRBD2. CDR3 length equals 17 residues. V shed 0 bases and J 1 base; nucleotides not matched to a gene: 6. In germline, CDR1 is LGHNA, CDR2 YSLEER.